The 3 T cell receptor beta chains below come from one sample, sequenced in a study of blood T cell repertoires in COVID-19. The repertoire was sequenced with immunoSEQ multiplex PCR; TCRdb's copy has only in-frame clones and lacks some. The table lists some 200,000 clones, around 83% of them singletons. Sequencing was performed on peripheral blood. The receptors come from a woman aged 40 to 50 who had recovered from COVID-19.

V and J are TRBV18 and TRBJ1-2; TRBD1 matches 11 bases. The CDR3 spans 17 residues. Germline V gene data show CDR1 as KGHSH and CDR2 as LQKENI. V trimming: 3 bases; J trimming: 3 bases; junction bases outside the gene matches: 9. The CDR3 DNA sequence: TGTGCCAGCTCACCCGGGACAGGGGGACGTCAGGACTATGGCTACACCTTC. This translates into CASSPGTGGRQDYGYTF.

The rearrangement links TRBV7-9 to TRBJ2-4; perhaps TRBD2 as D (6 bases). The ends were cut back, 1 base at V and 8 bases at J, with 9 bases in the middle. Germline V gives CDR1 SEHNR, CDR2 FQNEAQ (reference sequence). There are 13 residues in the CDR3. CDR3 protein: CASSLGGEDIQYF. The CDR3 DNA sequence: TGTGCCAGCAGCTTAGGAGGGGAGGACATTCAGTACTTC.

The rearrangement links TRBV7-9 to TRBJ1-2; TRBD1 agrees at 12 bases. Per the germline V gene, CDR1 is SEHNR and CDR2 is FQNEAQ (reference sequence). The V gene end was trimmed by 5 bases and the J gene end by 0 bases; junction bases not matched to a gene: 7. There are 17 residues in the CDR3. The CDR3 sequence is CASSEAGTGGANYGYTF. The CDR3, as DNA: TGTGCCAGCAGCGAAGCCGGGACAGGGGGCGCTAACTATGGCTACACCTTC.